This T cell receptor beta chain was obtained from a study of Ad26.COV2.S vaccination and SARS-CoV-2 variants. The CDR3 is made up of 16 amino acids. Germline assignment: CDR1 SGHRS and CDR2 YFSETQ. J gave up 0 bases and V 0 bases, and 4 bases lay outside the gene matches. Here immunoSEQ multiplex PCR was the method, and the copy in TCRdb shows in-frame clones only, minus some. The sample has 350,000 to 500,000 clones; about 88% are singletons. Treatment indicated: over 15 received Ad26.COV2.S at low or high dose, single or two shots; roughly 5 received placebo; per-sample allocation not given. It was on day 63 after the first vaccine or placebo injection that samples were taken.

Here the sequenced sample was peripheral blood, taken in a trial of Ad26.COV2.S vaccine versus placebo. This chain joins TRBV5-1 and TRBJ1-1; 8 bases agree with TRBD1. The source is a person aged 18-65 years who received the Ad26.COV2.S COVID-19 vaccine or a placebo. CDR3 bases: TGCGCCAGCAGCTTGGCTCCCAGGGGGCTGAACACTGAAGCTTTCTTT. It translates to CASSLAPRGLNTEAFF.